This T cell receptor (beta chain) was profiled in a study of immune heterogeneity within non-small cell lung tumors. Findings and limits, study-wide: Identical dominant CDR3 beta clonotypes recurred across a patient's tumor sites, together with site-unique high-frequency clones.

The CDR3 loop spans 14 amino acids. V was clipped by 5 bases and J by 6 bases, with 17 bases between them. The V gene's germline CDR1 is MNHEY and CDR2 SVGEGT. Turning to this clonotype: Antigen specificity is unknown.

TCR beta CDR3 regions came from multiplex PCR with 32 forward V and 13 reverse J primers. From the multiplex PCR reads, TCRdb called clonotypes with MiXCR, one entry per CDR3 protein. The sample includes under 4,000 distinct CDR3 sequences, 40% to 55% seen only once; the top ten take 50%. Template input, which was bulk tumor genomic DNA, totaled 450 to 600 ng per sample. Spaced far apart, several biopsies were taken from each primary tumor during surgery. Before undergoing curative surgery, patients had newly diagnosed non-small cell lung cancer that was untreated. This receptor was taken from a man aged 55-75 years with non-small cell lung cancer. The rearrangement joins TRBV6-2 or TRBV6-3 to TRBJ2-7; D is ambiguous. The sequenced material came from lung tumor tissue. CDR3 coding DNA: TGTGCCAGCAGTCTGGTCCCCAATATGGGCGAGCAGTACTTC. This sequence encodes CASSLVPNMGEQYF.